The 25 T cell receptor beta chains below all came from one sample that was sequenced in a study of Tregs in tolerant kidney transplant recipients. TCRdb's table, derived via immunoSEQ multiplex PCR, lists solely in-frame clones and lacks some. The sample consists of approximately 47,000 clones, about 92% of them appearing once. Mixed chimerism was transient after nonmyeloablative marrow transplants from related graft donors. The sequencing used CD8+ T cells from blood (PBMCs), collected 12 months after the transplant. The origin of the receptors is a human patient who received a combined kidney and bone marrow transplant. The T cells may partly be graft donor cells.

This clone has a handful of counts. The chain joins TRBV7-2 to TRBJ1-2, with a possible D match to TRBD1 (5 bases). The CDR3 totals 15 residues. Germline loops: CDR1 SGHTA, CDR2 FQGNSA. V lost 5 bases to trimming and J lost 7 bases, with 20 bases between them. In DNA, the CDR3 is TGTGCCAGCAGCCCGGCGGAGGGGCCGGTTACTGGCTACACCTTC. Translated: CASSPAEGPVTGYTF.

V gene TRBV13 combines with J gene TRBJ1-1, with D uncertain. Trimming cost V 0 bases and J 2 bases, with 10 bases left between them. The CDR3 contains 15 residues. Germline values: CDR1 PRHDT, CDR2 FYEKMQ (reference sequence). CDR3 sequence reads: CASSLGRGANTEAFF. The CDR3 DNA reads as TGTGCCAGCAGCTTAGGCCGGGGTGCCAACACTGAAGCTTTCTTT.

The chain couples TRBV4-2 to TRBJ2-2; 7 bases match TRBD1. The CDR3 spans 14 residues. From germline, CDR1 is LGHNA and CDR2 YNFKEQ. The ends lost 5 bases at V and 1 base at J; junction bases unmatched: 1. CDR3 bases: TGTGCCAGCAGCGGACAGGAGAACACCGGGGAGCTGTTTTTT. It translates to CASSGQENTGELFF.

The chain employs TRBV28 and TRBJ2-1; 10 bases match TRBD1. Unmatched junction bases numbered 5, after V lost 5 bases and J lost 7 bases. Per the germline V gene, CDR1 is MDHEN and CDR2 is SYDVKM. The CDR3 runs 14 residues. The CDR3 nucleotides are TGTGCCAGCAGTCTGGACAGGGGGATTAATGAGCAGTTCTTC. It specifies CASSLDRGINEQFF.

The chain couples TRBV19 to TRBJ2-7, with TRBD1 matching over 8 bases. Per germline, CDR1 LNHDA and CDR2 SQIVND (reference sequence). The CDR3 consists of 14 residues. V shed 5 bases, J shed 7 bases, and the junction held 10 bases outside the gene matches. This CDR3 is CASSPWDGQGEQYF. In DNA, the CDR3 is TGTGCCAGTAGTCCCTGGGACGGACAGGGTGAGCAGTACTTC.

In the case of this clone: The same CDR3 arises from other DNA sequences in this sample as well. CDR3: CASSLRGIDEQYF. Written as DNA, the CDR3 is TGTGCCAGCAGCTTACGCGGGATAGACGAGCAGTACTTC. The rearrangement links TRBV7-9 to TRBJ2-7, with D possibly TRBD2 on 6 matching bases. V lost 2 bases, J lost 5 bases, and 10 bases lay in between. CDR1 and CDR2 (germline): SEHNR, FQNEAQ (reference sequence). The CDR3 contains 13 residues. The entire variable domain, with the rest obtained from reference TRBV7-9 and TRBJ2-7, is as follows: DTGVSQNPRHKITKRGQNVTFRCDPISEHNRLYWYRQTLGQGPEFLTYFQNEAQLEKSRLLSDRFSAERPKGSFSTLEIQRTEQGDSAMYLCASSLRGIDEQYFGPGTRLTVT.

CDR3 DNA: TGTGCCAGCAGCGCCTCCGGGACAGCGACAGAAAAACTGTTTTTT. It encodes CASSASGTATEKLFF. This chain connects TRBV9 to TRBJ1-4, with 7 bases fitting TRBD1. CDR3 length: 15 amino acids. V gave up 3 bases and J gave up 8 bases; unmatched junction bases: 10. The germline V gene encodes CDR1 SGDLS and CDR2 YYNGEE.

The genes are TRBV11-3 and TRBJ2-1; 7 positions agree with TRBD2. In germline, CDR1 is SGHNT, CDR2 YENEEA. Unmatched junction bases numbered 12, after V lost 6 bases and J lost 7 bases. This CDR3 region has 15 residues. For the CDR3, the DNA is TGTGCCAGCAGTCAGGGCGGGAGAGTCGAGAATGAGCAGTTCTTC. Translation: CASSQGGRVENEQFF.

DNA of the CDR3: TGTGCCAGCTCTACGACTAACTCTGGTCACGAGCAGTACTTC. Its translation: CASSTTNSGHEQYF. The chain combines TRBV6-1 with TRBJ2-7; a possible D gene is TRBD2 (5 bases). The CDR3 sequence is 14 residues long. Germline V lookup: CDR1 MNHNS, CDR2 SASEGT. Between the trimmed V and J ends, which lost 8 bases and 5 bases, there was a span of 19 bases.

The V gene is TRBV11-3, the J gene TRBJ2-2; possibly TRBD1 for D (6 bases). This CDR3 region has 13 residues. V was shortened by 5 bases and J by 5 bases, with 9 bases between the two germline ends. CDR1 SGHNT and CDR2 YENEEA come from the germline V gene. This chain's CDR3 is CASSNQGTGELFF. CDR3 bases: TGTGCCAGCAGCAATCAGGGGACCGGGGAGCTGTTTTTT.

The chain employs TRBV13 and TRBJ2-1, with 10 nucleotides matching TRBD2. The CDR3 is 14 residues long. Trimming at V came to 5 bases and at J to 12 bases, leaving 10 bases not matched to a gene. CDR1 PRHDT and CDR2 FYEKMQ come from the germline V gene (reference sequence). The CDR3 DNA reads as TGTGCCAGCAGCCTTACCAGCGGGGGGGCTTCGCAGTTCTTC. This gives the protein CASSLTSGGASQFF.

V usage is TRBV27 and J usage is TRBJ1-1; 7 bases align to TRBD1. CDR3 size: 14 residues. After removal of 2 bases from V and 9 bases from J, the junction contained 9 bases not matched to a gene. The V gene's germline CDR1 is MNHEY and CDR2 SMNVEV (reference sequence). In nucleotides, the CDR3 is TGTGCCAGCAGTTTAAATTTCGGGACAGACAAAGCTTTCTTT. Its translation: CASSLNFGTDKAFF.

The chain recombines TRBV4-1 with TRBJ1-1, with 9 bases fitting TRBD1. This CDR3 is built from 15 residues. With V trimmed by 4 bases and J by 5 bases, 8 bases remained unmatched. Germline lookup yields CDR1 MGHRA and CDR2 YSYEKL. Written as DNA, the CDR3 is TGCGCCAGCAGCCGCGAAGGGACAGGGTTGACTGAAGCTTTCTTT. Its protein is CASSREGTGLTEAFF.

CDR3 protein: CASSQGAGSNYTF. The DNA for the CDR3 is TGTGCCAGCAGCCAAGGCGCCGGTTCCAACTACACCTTC. V is TRBV4-2 and J is TRBJ1-2; the D is unclear. CDR3 length: 13 amino acids. With 1 base removed from V and 10 bases from J, the gap between germline ends came to 13 bases. Germline V gene data show CDR1 as LGHNA and CDR2 as YNFKEQ.

The chain combines TRBV5-1 with TRBJ1-1; 7 nucleotides line up with TRBD1. The CDR3 sequence is 13 residues long. The germline gives CDR1 SGHRS, CDR2 YFSETQ. Trimming removed 8 bases from V and 3 bases from J; junction bases left unmatched: 7. The CDR3 spells CASTPQGDTEAFF. The CDR3 DNA follows: TGCGCCAGTACCCCCCAGGGGGACACTGAAGCTTTCTTT.

This chain uses TRBV7-9 with TRBJ2-7, with 7 bases matching TRBD1. This CDR3 has 15 residues. Trimming cost V 4 bases and J 0 bases; bases outside gene matches: 6. Germline-derived CDR1 and CDR2 are SEHNR and FQNEAQ (reference sequence). In DNA, the CDR3 is TGTGCCAGCAGCTCCCGGGACAGTCTCTCCTACGAGCAGTACTTC. It is translated as CASSSRDSLSYEQYF.

This chain joins TRBV6-5 and TRBJ1-5; D not certain. With 3 bases removed from V and 1 base from J, the gap between germline ends came to 7 bases. The CDR3 consists of 14 residues. CDR1 is MNHEY and CDR2 is SVGAGI in the germline V gene. CDR3 sequence reads: CASSYGQSNQPQHF. In nucleotides, the CDR3 is TGTGCCAGCAGTTATGGTCAGAGCAATCAGCCCCAGCATTTT.

This rearrangement joins TRBV19 to TRBJ2-7, with 9 bases aligning to TRBD2. The germline gives CDR1 LNHDA, CDR2 SQIVND (reference sequence). This CDR3 spans 15 amino acids. After removal of 2 bases from V and 4 bases from J, the junction contained 6 bases not matched to a gene. CDR3 DNA: TGTGCCAGTAGTATACTAGCGGGAACTATATACGAGCAGTACTTC. Encoded protein: CASSILAGTIYEQYF.

The chain couples TRBV6-6 to TRBJ1-4; 7 positions match TRBD1. This CDR3 has 14 residues. In germline, CDR1 is MNHNY, CDR2 SVGAGI (reference sequence). V shed 6 bases, J shed 7 bases, and the junction held 8 bases outside the gene matches. The CDR3 loop reads CASRLPGGSEKLFF. The CDR3 DNA reads TGTGCCAGCAGGCTCCCAGGGGGTTCTGAAAAACTGTTTTTT.

The chain employs TRBV6-5 and TRBJ1-1; perhaps TRBD1 as D (5 bases). Between the trimmed V and J ends, which lost 9 bases and 3 bases, there was a span of 11 bases. In germline, CDR1 is MNHEY, CDR2 SVGAGI. CDR3 size: 12 residues. CDR3 protein: CASTGEDTEAFF. CDR3 nucleotides: TGTGCCAGTACGGGGGAAGACACTGAAGCTTTCTTT.

Only one count was recorded for this clone. The V gene is TRBV9, the J gene TRBJ2-3; TRBD2 matches 7 bases. Germline lookup yields CDR1 SGDLS and CDR2 YYNGEE. J gave up 0 bases and V 4 bases, and 2 bases lay outside the gene matches. The CDR3 consists of 14 residues. In nucleotides, the CDR3 is TGTGCCAGCAGCAGTAGCGGGAGCACAGATACGCAGTATTTT. It translates to CASSSSGSTDTQYF.

V usage is TRBV5-1 and J usage is TRBJ1-1; maybe TRBD1 (5 bases). The germline CDR1 and CDR2 sequences are SGHRS and YFSETQ. V was cut by 2 bases and J by 4 bases, with 12 bases left in between. The CDR3 totals 14 residues. The CDR3 reads CASSFSGTSTEAFF. CDR3 in DNA: TGCGCCAGCAGCTTCTCAGGGACTTCCACTGAAGCTTTCTTT. The full variable domain, rest sourced from reference TRBV5-1 and TRBJ1-1, is KAGVTQTPRYLIKTRGQQVTLSCSPISGHRSVSWYQQTPGQGLQFLFEYFSETQRNKGNFPGRFSGRQFSNSRSEMNVSTLELGDSALYLCASSFSGTSTEAFFGQGTRLTVV.

V gene TRBV13 combines with J gene TRBJ1-4, with a possible D match to TRBD1 (6 bases). With 5 bases removed from V and 8 bases from J, the gap between germline ends came to 18 bases. The CDR3 covers 15 residues. Germline V gene lookup returns CDR1 PRHDT and CDR2 FYEKMQ (reference sequence). The CDR3 loop is CASSQSWTEREKLFF. The CDR3 DNA follows: TGTGCCAGCAGCCAGTCATGGACAGAACGGGAAAAACTGTTTTTT.

The chain links TRBV19 to TRBJ1-5; a possible D gene is TRBD1 (5 bases). CDR3 length: 13 residues. CDR1 and CDR2 from the germline V gene are LNHDA and SQIVND (reference sequence). V shed 7 bases and J shed 7 bases, with 14 bases lying between them. CDR3 amino acids: CASTAGFKQPQHF. The CDR3 bases are TGTGCCAGTACGGCAGGGTTTAAACAGCCCCAGCATTTT.

This rearrangement joins TRBV30 to TRBJ1-1; 11 positions agree with TRBD1. Germline V CDR1 and CDR2: GTSNPN, SVGIG (reference sequence). Losses at the gene ends were 5 bases for V and 7 bases for J; bases not matched to a gene: 6. The CDR3 contains 13 residues. The CDR3 sequence: CAWGGQGAYEAFF. CDR3 sequence (DNA): TGTGCCTGGGGCGGACAGGGGGCCTATGAAGCTTTCTTT.